This T cell receptor (beta chain) was recovered during a study of blood T cell repertoires in COVID-19. The CDR3 runs 15 residues. V lost 4 bases, J lost 3 bases, and 13 bases lay in between. Germline assignment: CDR1 KGHDR and CDR2 SFDVKD. As handled by the study authors: Cell counts per sample came from amplifying reference gene primers. Libraries were prepared by immunoSEQ multiplex PCR; TCRdb keeps only in-frame clonotypes and omits some of them. V and J calls and clone size come straight from that table; D and trimming were deduced from the DNA. Found here are hundreds of thousands of clones, approximately 83% of them singletons; the top ten hold about 8.9%.

This chain uses TRBV24-1 with TRBJ2-3; TRBD1 is a possible D gene (5 bases). What was sequenced was peripheral blood. This sequence was found in an elderly man with acute or convalescent COVID-19. The CDR3 is CATSDQQVGTDTQYF. As DNA, the CDR3 is TGTGCCACCAGTGACCAACAGGTAGGGACAGATACGCAGTATTTT.